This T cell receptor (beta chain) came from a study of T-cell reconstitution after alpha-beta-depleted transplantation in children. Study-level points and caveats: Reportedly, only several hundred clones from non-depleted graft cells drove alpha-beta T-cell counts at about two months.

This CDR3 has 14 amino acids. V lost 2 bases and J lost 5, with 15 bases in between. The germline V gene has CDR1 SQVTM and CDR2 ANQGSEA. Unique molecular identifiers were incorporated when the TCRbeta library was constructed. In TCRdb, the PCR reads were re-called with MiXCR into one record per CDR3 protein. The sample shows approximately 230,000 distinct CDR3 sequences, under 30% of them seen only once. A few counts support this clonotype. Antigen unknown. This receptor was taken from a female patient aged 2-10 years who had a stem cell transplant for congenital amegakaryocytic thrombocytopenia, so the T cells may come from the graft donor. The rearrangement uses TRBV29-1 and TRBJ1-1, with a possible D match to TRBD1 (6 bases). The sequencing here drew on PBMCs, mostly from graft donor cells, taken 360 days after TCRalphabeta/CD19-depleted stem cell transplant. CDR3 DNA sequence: TGCAGCGTTGAATTCTCTACAGGGACGACTGAAGCTTTCTTT. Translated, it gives CSVEFSTGTTEAFF.